The clone carrying this T cell receptor (beta chain) was counted only a few times. Its antigen is not identified. This sample was taken from a study of T cell repertoires in cytomegalovirus infection. Looking at the study overall: Epitope selection comprised recently identified HLA-C-restricted CMV epitopes and well-studied HLA-B-restricted CMV epitopes. CMV infection together with matching HLA type was indicated by public TCR beta signatures. Study results and limitations: Summed public TCR beta family frequency identified CMV carriers bearing the relevant HLA. Dominating the ex vivo response were TCR beta clonotypes that were CMV-specific and HLA-C-restricted.

The CDR3 is 18 residues long. CDR1 is SGHAT and CDR2 is FQNNGV in the germline V gene. The ends lost 0 bases at V and 5 bases at J; junction bases unmatched: 9. TCRdb re-called the reads through MiXCR, storing one row per CDR3 protein. In the table there are about 920,000 distinct CDR3 sequences, less than 40% of which are singletons. The starting material was cultured CD8+ T cells from PBMCs, obtained from culture after CMV antigen stimulation. V and J are TRBV11-2 and TRBJ2-3; 12 nucleotides align to TRBD2. The source of this sequence is a human donor in good health (CMV status not recorded). Some clones in this sample may be carry-over from other donors' samples. CDR3 loop: CASSLDASSGGAGDTQYF. CDR3 bases: TGTGCCAGCAGCTTAGATGCGTCTAGCGGGGGGGCGGGAGATACGCAGTATTTT.